The source of this T cell receptor (beta chain) is a study of blood T cell repertoires in COVID-19. This CDR3 comprises 14 residues. With 2 bases removed from V and 3 bases from J, the gap between germline ends came to 10 bases. CDR1 is MNHEY, CDR2 SMNVEV, per germline (reference sequence). Sequenced by immunoSEQ multiplex PCR; TCRdb stores in-frame clones only, minus some. The sample includes under 300,000 clones, about 79% of them seen just once. The chain has TRBV27 and TRBJ1-1, with unresolved D. The clonotype was recovered from a woman older than 75 with acute or convalescent COVID-19. Material for sequencing was peripheral blood. In DNA form, the CDR3 reads TGTGCCAGCAGTTTACGGGCGGGGTACACTGAAGCTTTCTTT. The encoded protein is CASSLRAGYTEAFF.